Each of the 2 T cell receptor beta chains below was sequenced from the same sample in a study of response to subunit inactivated influenza vaccine. TCRdb ran MiXCR on the RT-PCR reads and lists one entry per CDR3 protein. The table has fewer than 700,000 distinct CDR3 sequences, about an eighth seen once; the top ten hold 10% to 15%. The sample in question was PBMCs from blood, obtained about 40 days after vaccination. The receptors derive from a man between 50 and 59 years old who received an inactivated influenza vaccine.

The chain uses TRBV7-9 and TRBJ2-3, with 16 bases identical to TRBD2. The V segment lost 5 bases and the J segment 6 bases; nucleotides outside the gene matches: 8. The CDR3 totals 17 residues. Germline V gene lookup returns CDR1 SEHNR and CDR2 FQNEAQ (reference sequence). As DNA, the CDR3 is TGTGCCAGCAGCGAGGGACTAGCGGGGGGGCCGGGGGATACGCAGTATTTT. Protein: CASSEGLAGGPGDTQYF. Using reference TRBV7-9 and TRBJ2-3 for the parts outside the CDR3, the full variable domain is DTGVSQNPRHKITKRGQNVTFRCDPISEHNRLYWYRQTLGQGPEFLTYFQNEAQLEKSRLLSDRFSAERPKGSFSTLEIQRTEQGDSAMYLCASSEGLAGGPGDTQYFGPGTRLTVL.

In this sample, this clonotype turned up a few times. V is TRBV29-1 and J is TRBJ2-1, with D possibly matching TRBD2 (7 bases). Germline CDR1 is SQVTM and CDR2 is ANQGSEA. Trimming removed 4 bases at V and 0 bases at J, with 19 bases between. The CDR3 is 17 amino acids. The CDR3 is CSVVRGPSLLSYNEQFF. The CDR3 DNA sequence: TGCAGCGTTGTGCGGGGGCCATCTCTGCTCTCCTACAATGAGCAGTTCTTC.